The 27 T cell receptor beta chains reported below all come from one sample, sequenced in a study of glioma-infiltrating T cells (dated by TCRdb to the mid-2010s). Instrument used: Illumina MiSeq. TCR alpha and beta CDR3 regions were amplified with the iRepertoire nested amplicon-rescue multiplex PCR (arm-PCR) platform from RNA. The public sequencing data were trimmed at Q25 with fastp and processed into clonotypes with MiXCR by TCRdb, which kept only in-frame beta chains. Identical CDR3 protein sequences are pooled into one entry, listed with their most common genes and DNA. Recorded for this sample are about 4,900 distinct CDR3 sequences; roughly 30% of them occurred a single time. The ten most abundant clones make up 7.3% of the sample. The sample comprised glioma tissue, nonneoplastic brain tissue, or PBMCs (not recorded which). The receptor set was obtained from a human donor with low-grade glioma or glioblastoma, undergoing nonglioma brain surgery, or in good health (not recorded which).

This clonotype was seen ten or more times. The gene calls are TRBV5-4 and TRBJ1-1; D possibly corresponds to TRBD1 (5 bases). Germline-derived CDR1 and CDR2 are SGHNT and YYREEE (reference sequence). Trimming shortened V by 2 bases and J by 3 bases, and 11 bases separated the two germline ends. The CDR3 sequence is 14 residues long. The DNA for the CDR3 is TGTGCCAGCAGCTTCAGGGAGGGGTACACTGAAGCTTTCTTT. Amino acids: CASSFREGYTEAFF.

The V gene is TRBV20-1, the J gene TRBJ2-7; D is possibly TRBD2 (7 bases). The CDR3 has 14 amino acids. V shed 2 bases and J shed 5 bases, with 16 bases lying between them. Germline lookup yields CDR1 DFQATT and CDR2 SNEGSKA (reference sequence). For the CDR3, the DNA is TGCAGTGCTAGATTCGTCGGGGGGCGCGACGAGCAGTACTTC. Translated: CSARFVGGRDEQYF.

This clonotype is medium-sized (0.01 to 0.1%) within its sample. The V call is TRBV3-1, the J call TRBJ1-1; D gene uncertain. CDR3 size: 11 residues. Trimming removed 8 bases at V and 6 bases at J, with 10 bases between. Germline V gene data show CDR1 as LGHDT and CDR2 as YNNKEL (reference sequence). The CDR3 here is CASGPLAEAFF. CDR3 coding DNA: TGTGCCAGCGGTCCCCTCGCTGAAGCTTTCTTT.

The V call is TRBV5-4, the J call TRBJ1-5; 8 nucleotides align to TRBD1. CDR3 length: 14 amino acids. Per the germline V gene, CDR1 is SGHNT and CDR2 is YYREEE (reference sequence). The CDR3 region is CSSSRQGSNQPQHF. DNA of the CDR3: TGTTCTAGCAGCCGACAGGGGAGCAATCAGCCCCAGCATTTT.

This clonotype was detected ten times or more. The V and J genes are TRBV7-2 and TRBJ2-5; 7 bases map to TRBD2. CDR1 SGHTA and CDR2 FQGNSA come from the germline V gene. After removal of 6 bases from V and 5 bases from J, the junction contained 12 bases not matched to a gene. CDR3 length equals 15 residues. CDR3 coding DNA: TGTGCCAGCAGAGACGCACCCGCGGGGGAGGAGACCCAGTACTTC. Translated: CASRDAPAGEETQYF.

This clonotype qualifies as medium-sized. The chain combines TRBV7-9 with TRBJ1-1; 7 bases agree with TRBD1. The junction had 6 bases not matched to a gene; V was cut back by 4 bases and J by 1 base. CDR3 length: 15 residues. CDR1 is SEHNR, CDR2 FQNEAQ, per germline (reference sequence). The CDR3 loop reads CASSSDRAPNTEAFF. CDR3 DNA sequence: TGTGCCAGCAGCTCCGACAGGGCCCCGAACACTGAAGCTTTCTTT.

This clonotype was detected many times. The chain is built from TRBV3-1 and TRBJ2-3, with D perhaps matching TRBD2 (5 bases). Trimming stripped 4 bases from V and 6 bases from J, with 14 bases between. The germline gives CDR1 LGHDT, CDR2 YNNKEL (reference sequence). The CDR3 covers 14 residues. The CDR3 nucleotides are TGTGCCAGCAGCCCAACTAGGGCCAGTGATACGCAGTATTTT. Protein: CASSPTRASDTQYF.

Relative to its sample, this clonotype is medium-sized. The chain recombines TRBV11-2 with TRBJ2-1; D uncertain. Germline CDR1 is SGHAT and CDR2 is FQNNGV. Trimming removed 0 bases from V and 16 bases from J, with 13 bases in between. The CDR3 totals 12 residues. CDR3 nucleotides: TGTGCCAGCAGCTTAGATTGGACCGGTCCCTTCTTC. Translated, it gives CASSLDWTGPFF.

Comments on this clonotype: A single base separates this from a much larger clone, so it may be a read error. The chain links TRBV12-3 or TRBV12-4 to TRBJ2-3; D is possibly TRBD2 (5 bases). The CDR3 has 14 amino acids. CDR3: CASSFFRTADTHYF. CDR3 sequence (DNA): TGTGCCAGCAGTTTCTTCAGGACTGCAGATACGCACTATTTT.

The chain carries TRBV4-1 and TRBJ2-3, with TRBD2 matching 7 bases. The germline gives CDR1 MGHRA, CDR2 YSYEKL. With V trimmed by 4 bases and J by 0 bases, 10 bases remained unmatched. This CDR3 comprises 17 residues. The CDR3 spells CASSLHGTIGSTDTQYF. CDR3 sequence (DNA): TGCGCCAGCAGCCTCCATGGGACTATCGGAAGCACAGATACGCAGTATTTT.

With regard to this clonotype: At one of its ends the junction is not consistent with the germline gene, which may arise from a read error. The gene calls are TRBV28 and TRBJ1-6, with D possibly being TRBD1 (5 bases). This CDR3 spans 14 amino acids. Germline V gene lookup returns CDR1 MDHEN and CDR2 SYDVKM. The CDR3 sequence is CARSGGRGDSPLPF. DNA for the CDR3: TGTGCCCGCAGCGGGGGACGGGGGGATTCCCCCCTCCCCTTT.

This rearrangement joins TRBV28 to TRBJ2-1; D might be TRBD2 (6 bases). The germline V and J ends were trimmed by 10 bases and 0 bases, with 16 bases remaining between them. The CDR3 length is 15 residues. Germline lookup yields CDR1 MDHEN and CDR2 SYDVKM. CDR3 DNA: TGTGCCACCCAAGGACTAAGGAGCTCCTACAATGAGCAGTTCTTC. Its protein is CATQGLRSSYNEQFF.

Relative to its sample, this clonotype is medium-sized. The chain has TRBV28 and TRBJ1-1; the D gene is possibly TRBD1 (5 bases). Trimming removed 5 bases from V and 2 bases from J, with 9 bases in between. Looked up from germline, CDR1 is MDHEN and CDR2 is SYDVKM. This CDR3 is 13 amino acids long. The CDR3 is CASSGALNTEAFF. Here the CDR3 DNA reads TGTGCCAGCAGTGGGGCCCTTAACACTGAAGCTTTCTTT.

This clonotype is labeled as medium-sized (0.01 to 0.1%). The chain links TRBV10-2 to TRBJ1-1; D not certain. The CDR3 runs to 13 residues. CDR1 WSHSY and CDR2 SAAADI come from the germline V gene. The V and J ends lost 3 bases and 5 bases respectively, with 10 bases between them. DNA for the CDR3: TGCGCCAGCAGTGAAGTCCAGGCGACTGAAGCTTTCTTT. It translates to CASSEVQATEAFF.

Notes on this clonotype: A read error may be the cause here, since a much bigger clone is one base away. The chain uses TRBV3-1 and TRBJ2-5; perhaps D is TRBD1 or TRBD2 (5 bases each). Germline V CDR1 and CDR2: LGHDT, YNNKEL (reference sequence). V was trimmed by 4 bases and J by 6 bases, leaving 12 bases between them. The CDR3 is 13 residues long. CDR3 residues: CASSLRRGQTQYF. CDR3 nucleotides: TGTGCCAGCAGCCTCCGACGGGGCCAGACCCAGTACTTC.

This clonotype is medium-sized. This rearrangement joins TRBV19 to TRBJ1-1; D remains unclear. The V gene's germline CDR1 is LNHDA and CDR2 SQIVND (reference sequence). V was shortened by 5 bases and J by 5 bases, with 12 bases between the two germline ends. The CDR3 covers 13 residues. CDR3 amino acids: CASSLTLWTEAFF. The CDR3 bases are TGTGCCAGTAGTTTGACCCTGTGGACTGAAGCTTTCTTT.

This clonotype is labeled medium-sized. The chain employs TRBV12-3 or TRBV12-4 and TRBJ1-1; D gene uncertain. V shed 6 bases and J shed 4 bases, with 12 bases lying between them. The CDR3 totals 13 residues. CDR3 DNA sequence: TGTGCCAGCAGGGAGGAATCGGGCACTGAAGCTTTCTTT. This encodes CASREESGTEAFF.

With respect to this clonotype: A read error may be the cause here, since a much bigger clone is one base away. The chain joins TRBV5-1 to TRBJ2-2, with 9 nucleotides matching TRBD1. CDR1 is SGHRS, CDR2 YFSETQ, per germline. V was pared by 5 bases and J by 5 bases, with 4 bases of the junction left unmatched. The CDR3 runs to 14 residues. The CDR3, as DNA: TGCGCCAGCAGACGACAGGGGGAAACCGGGGAGCTGTTTTTT. This sequence encodes CASRRQGETGELFF.

Only a few counts were recorded for this clonotype. The chain combines TRBV29-1 with TRBJ2-5; 10 nucleotides agree with TRBD1. The V segment lost 4 bases and the J segment 5 bases; nucleotides outside the gene matches: 7. Germline CDR1 SQVTM, CDR2 ANQGSEA. This CDR3 region has 14 residues. The CDR3 DNA follows: TGCAGCGTTGTGCCGGACAGGGGGGGGGAGACCCAGTACTTC. Translation: CSVVPDRGGETQYF.

This clonotype was seen only a few times. This chain uses TRBV2 with TRBJ1-5; no reliable D call. Germline CDR1 is SNHLY and CDR2 is FYNNEI. The CDR3 loop spans 13 amino acids. V lost 7 bases and J lost 0, with 7 bases in between. The CDR3 loop reads CASKGISNQPQHF. CDR3 sequence (DNA): TGTGCCAGCAAGGGTATTAGCAATCAGCCCCAGCATTTT.

This clonotype is medium-sized (0.01 to 0.1%). The J gene is TRBJ1-1, the V gene TRBV12-3 or TRBV12-4, with 8 bases identical to TRBD1. The CDR3 has 15 amino acids. V shed 4 bases and J 0 bases; nucleotides not matched to a gene: 4. CDR3 bases: TGTGCCAGCAGTTCTGGGACAGGCTTGAACACTGAAGCTTTCTTT. Encoded protein: CASSSGTGLNTEAFF.

On this clonotype itself: Just one base apart from a much larger clone, this may be a read error. The chain carries TRBV5-6 and TRBJ2-5; D is ambiguous. This CDR3 is 13 amino acids long. Per germline, CDR1 SGHDT and CDR2 YYEEEE. CDR3 coding DNA: TGTGCCAGCATCTTGCCCTCCATAGAGACCCAGTACTTC. Its protein is CASILPSIETQYF.

In this sample, this clonotype turned up many times. This sequence joins TRBV12-3 or TRBV12-4 and TRBJ2-5; possibly TRBD1 for D (6 bases). This CDR3 contains 15 residues. Deletions cut 5 bases from V and 5 bases from J, with 18 bases between. CDR3 in DNA: TGTGCCAGCAGTCGCTACAGGGAAACGGGCGAGACCCAGTACTTC. It specifies CASSRYRETGETQYF.

This clonotype rates as medium-sized. The rearrangement links TRBV28 to TRBJ1-6; 7 bases are a match to TRBD1. The CDR3 is 13 residues long. Germline V gene data show CDR1 as MDHEN and CDR2 as SYDVKM. The junction had 4 bases not matched to a gene; V was cut back by 4 bases and J by 10 bases. CDR3 protein: CASSSGTVSPLHF. DNA of the CDR3: TGTGCCAGCAGTTCCGGGACAGTCTCACCCCTCCACTTT.

By its share, this clonotype is medium-sized (0.01 to 0.1%). This sequence joins TRBV28 and TRBJ2-3; tentative D call: TRBD2 (6 bases). CDR3 length equals 12 residues. Germline lookup yields CDR1 MDHEN and CDR2 SYDVKM. V was clipped by 5 bases and J by 3 bases, with 6 bases between them. The CDR3 nucleotides are TGTGCCAGCAGTGGGGGGACAGATACGCAGTATTTT. Translated: CASSGGTDTQYF.

Within the sample, this clonotype is medium-sized. This sequence joins TRBV2 and TRBJ1-3; D is unclear. Germline CDR1 reads SNHLY; CDR2 reads FYNNEI. The CDR3 is made up of 13 amino acids. V gave up 6 bases and J gave up 3 bases, with 9 bases separating them. The CDR3 reads CASSGGDGNTIYF. Written as DNA, the CDR3 is TGTGCCAGCAGCGGTGGAGATGGAAACACCATATATTTT.

By proportion, this clonotype is large. The chain has TRBV6-6 and TRBJ1-1; D is ambiguous. There are 11 residues in the CDR3. The germline V gene encodes CDR1 MNHNY and CDR2 SVGAGI (reference sequence). V lost 2 bases to trimming and J lost 10 bases, with 8 bases between them. The CDR3 loop reads CASSYPPTAFF. The CDR3 nucleotides read TGTGCCAGCAGTTACCCCCCCACAGCTTTCTTT.